The 19 T cell receptor beta chains below all came from one sample that was sequenced in a study of memory CD4+ T cells and cytomegalovirus serostatus. Generated by immunoSEQ multiplex PCR, the TCRdb table keeps only in-frame clones and is missing some. This table holds over 60,000 clones, roughly three quarters found once. Single viable CD3+CD4+CD8-CD45RO+ cells were sorted as the memory CD4+ T cells. The specimen was memory CD4+ T cells from blood. The receptors come from an adult in good health and CMV-seronegative.

This clone is a singleton in its sample. The chain recombines TRBV5-1 with TRBJ2-5, with TRBD2 as a possible D gene (7 bases). Trimming left V 2 bases short and J 2 bases short, with 13 bases between. Germline lookup yields CDR1 SGHRS and CDR2 YFSETQ. The CDR3 sequence is 15 residues long. CDR3 protein: CASSFGGAVQETQYF. DNA of the CDR3: TGCGCCAGCAGCTTTGGGGGGGCAGTACAAGAGACCCAGTACTTC.

V usage is TRBV9 and J usage is TRBJ2-1, with no clear D. Germline-derived CDR1 and CDR2 are SGDLS and YYNGEE. The CDR3 extends over 13 amino acids. The ends were cut back, 1 base at V and 4 bases at J, with 6 bases in the middle. As DNA, the CDR3 is TGTGCCAGCAGCGTACTGGAGTACAATGAGCAGTTCTTC. This encodes CASSVLEYNEQFF. The whole variable domain, remainder taken from reference TRBV9 and TRBJ2-1, is DSGVTQTPKHLITATGQRVTLRCSPRSGDLSVYWYQQSLDQGLQFLIQYYNGEERAKGNILERFSAQQFPDLHSELNLSSLELGDSALYFCASSVLEYNEQFFGPGTRLTVL.

The chain carries TRBV18 and TRBJ1-5; D remains ambiguous. The CDR3 is made up of 15 amino acids. Germline-derived CDR1 and CDR2 are KGHSH and LQKENI. V lost 6 bases and J lost 1, with 13 bases in between. The CDR3 protein is CASSPAGRSNQPQHF. CDR3 bases: TGTGCCAGCTCCCCAGCGGGAAGAAGCAATCAGCCCCAGCATTTT.

This rearrangement joins TRBV21-1 to TRBJ1-5. TRBV21-1 is listed as a pseudogene. The CDR3 has 16 amino acids. DNA of the CDR3: TGTGCCAGCAGCAAAGAACCCTTCAGGAGTAATCAGCCCCAGCATTTT. Protein sequence: CASSKEPFRSNQPQHF.

In this sample, this clone turned up once. This chain connects TRBV19 to TRBJ1-2, with 9 bases aligning to TRBD1. CDR3 length equals 14 residues. The trim removed 4 bases at V and 7 bases at J, leaving 7 bases unmatched. Germline V gives CDR1 LNHDA, CDR2 SQIVND (reference sequence). Written as DNA, the CDR3 is TGTGCCAGTAGTAGGCGACAGGGGGGTTTTGGCTACACCTTC. This encodes CASSRRQGGFGYTF.

The chain couples TRBV18 to TRBJ1-4; D gene ambiguous. The germline gives CDR1 KGHSH, CDR2 LQKENI. Trimming took 6 bases from V and 7 from J, leaving 9 bases between them. This CDR3 is 12 amino acids long. This chain's CDR3 is CASSPQTEKLFF. Here the CDR3 DNA reads TGTGCCAGCTCGCCCCAGACTGAAAAACTGTTTTTT.

The chain recombines TRBV5-1 with TRBJ2-3; TRBD2 matches 9 bases. Germline CDR1 and CDR2: SGHRS and YFSETQ. CDR3 length equals 16 residues. Trimming took 4 bases from V and 0 from J; bases not matched to a gene: 6. Here the CDR3 reads CASSVGTSPSTDTQYF. The DNA for the CDR3 is TGCGCCAGCAGCGTCGGGACTAGCCCTAGCACAGATACGCAGTATTTT.

The rearrangement links TRBV7-3 to TRBJ2-5, with no clear D. The CDR3 has 14 amino acids. Trimming took 1 base from V and 2 from J, leaving 8 bases between them. Germline lookup yields CDR1 SGHTA and CDR2 FQGTGA. DNA for the CDR3: TGTGCCAGCAGCTTAAATGGCCGGCAAGAGACCCAGTACTTC. Translated: CASSLNGRQETQYF. Combining the CDR3 with reference TRBV7-3 and TRBJ2-5 gives the whole variable domain GAGVSQTPSNKVTEKGKYVELRCDPISGHTALYWYRQSLGQGPEFLIYFQGTGAADDSGLPNDRFFAVRPEGSVSTLKIQRTERGDSAVYLCASSLNGRQETQYFGPGTRLLVL.

The J gene is TRBJ1-1, the V gene TRBV6-5, with 8 bases matching TRBD1. Germline V lookup: CDR1 MNHEY, CDR2 SVGAGI. The CDR3 has 15 residues. Trimming cost V 6 bases and J 3 bases; bases outside gene matches: 9. As DNA, the CDR3 is TGTGCCAGCAGAGCGACAGGGGCCCCGGACACTGAAGCTTTCTTT. Its translation: CASRATGAPDTEAFF.

The J gene is TRBJ2-7, the V gene TRBV27; a weak D match, TRBD2 (5 bases). The germline gives CDR1 MNHEY, CDR2 SMNVEV (reference sequence). The CDR3 runs 15 residues. Trimming stripped 6 bases from V and 1 base from J, with 16 bases between. This chain's CDR3 is CASRRPGSLSYEQYF. The CDR3 nucleotides read TGTGCCAGCAGAAGACCGGGAAGCCTTTCCTACGAGCAGTACTTC.

The chain uses TRBV5-4 and TRBJ2-3, with D possibly being TRBD1 or TRBD2 (5 bases each). Germline assignment: CDR1 SGHNT and CDR2 YYREEE (reference sequence). Between the trimmed V and J ends, which lost 0 bases and 6 bases, there was a span of 14 bases. The CDR3 consists of 15 residues. The CDR3 nucleotides are TGTGCCAGCAGCTTGGAAGGGGCTAGCCGGGATACGCAGTATTTT. As protein: CASSLEGASRDTQYF.

The V gene is TRBV28, the J gene TRBJ1-5; the D is unclear. The germline V gene has CDR1 MDHEN and CDR2 SYDVKM. The CDR3 is made up of 14 amino acids. Trimming took 1 base from V and 7 from J, leaving 11 bases between them. The CDR3 DNA sequence: TGTGCCAGCAGTTTATACCCCACGGTACAGCCCCAGCATTTT. The encoded protein is CASSLYPTVQPQHF.

This clone has a handful of counts. The V call is TRBV6-1, the J call TRBJ1-2, with D hard to call. The CDR3 runs to 12 residues. From germline, CDR1 is MNHNS and CDR2 SASEGT. V lost 3 bases, J lost 3 bases, and 5 bases lay in between. The CDR3 protein is CASSDWYYGYTF. As DNA, the CDR3 is TGTGCCAGCAGTGATTGGTACTATGGCTACACCTTC.

V gene TRBV10-2 combines with J gene TRBJ1-5, with 8 bases fitting TRBD1. Looked up from germline, CDR1 is WSHSY and CDR2 is SAAADI. The CDR3 extends over 16 amino acids. Trimming removed 3 bases from V and 5 bases from J; junction bases left unmatched: 9. Written as DNA, the CDR3 is TGCGCCAGCAGTGAACAAAATACAGGGGGATATCAGCCCCAGCATTTT. It translates to CASSEQNTGGYQPQHF.

The gene calls are TRBV4-2 and TRBJ2-1; no reliable D call. This CDR3 has 16 amino acids. Trimming stripped 0 bases from V and 6 bases from J, with 15 bases between. The germline V gene has CDR1 LGHNA and CDR2 YNFKEQ. As DNA, the CDR3 is TGTGCCAGCAGCCAAGATCGGTATTCGTTCGTCAATGAGCAGTTCTTC. It is translated as CASSQDRYSFVNEQFF.

In its sample, this clone was seen once. The chain links TRBV28 to TRBJ1-2; the match to TRBD1 covers 9 bases. The CDR3 extends over 14 amino acids. CDR1 is MDHEN, CDR2 SYDVKM, per germline. V was pared by 8 bases and J by 6 bases, with 10 bases of the junction left unmatched. The CDR3 DNA reads as TGTGCCAGCCTTTATTGGGGACAGGGCCATGGCTACACCTTC. Its translation: CASLYWGQGHGYTF.

The rearrangement links TRBV6-1 to TRBJ1-3, with a weak D call TRBD1 (6 bases). Germline CDR1 MNHNS, CDR2 SASEGT. This CDR3 spans 15 amino acids. The V end lost 6 bases, the J end lost 0 bases, and 12 bases lay between the germline ends. The CDR3 region is CASSRQDSSGNTIYF. Written as DNA, the CDR3 is TGTGCCAGCAGCCGACAGGACTCCTCTGGAAACACCATATATTTT.

The gene calls are TRBV6-6 and TRBJ2-3; 9 nucleotides agree with TRBD1. After removal of 8 bases from V and 1 base from J, the junction contained 10 bases not matched to a gene. The germline CDR1 and CDR2 sequences are MNHNY and SVGAGI (reference sequence). The CDR3 sequence is 16 residues long. This CDR3 is CASLRDRDRGTDTQYF. The CDR3 DNA is TGTGCCAGCCTAAGGGACCGGGACAGGGGCACAGATACGCAGTATTTT.

The chain has TRBV5-1 and TRBJ2-1; D not certain. With 6 bases removed from V and 0 bases from J, the gap between germline ends came to 10 bases. This CDR3 region has 14 residues. The germline CDR1 and CDR2 sequences are SGHRS and YFSETQ. The CDR3 nucleotides are TGCGCCAGCAACGACGGTAGCTCCTACAATGAGCAGTTCTTC. Translated: CASNDGSSYNEQFF.